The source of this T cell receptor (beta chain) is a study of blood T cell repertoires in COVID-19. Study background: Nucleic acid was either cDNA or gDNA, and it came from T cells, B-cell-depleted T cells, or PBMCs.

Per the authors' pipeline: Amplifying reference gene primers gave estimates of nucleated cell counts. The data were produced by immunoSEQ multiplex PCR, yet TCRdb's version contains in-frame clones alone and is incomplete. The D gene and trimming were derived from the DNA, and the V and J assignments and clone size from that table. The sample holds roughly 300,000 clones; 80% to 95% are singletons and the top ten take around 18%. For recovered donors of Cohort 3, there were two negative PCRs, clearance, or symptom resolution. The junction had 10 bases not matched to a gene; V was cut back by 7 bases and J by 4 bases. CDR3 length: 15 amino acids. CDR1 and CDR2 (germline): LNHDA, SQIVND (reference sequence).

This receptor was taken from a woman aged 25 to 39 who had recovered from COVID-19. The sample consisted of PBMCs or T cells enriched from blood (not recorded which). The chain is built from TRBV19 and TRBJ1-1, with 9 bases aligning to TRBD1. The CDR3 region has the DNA TGTGCCAGTAAAACAACAGGGGGCTGGGGCACTGAAGCTTTCTTT. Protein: CASKTTGGWGTEAFF.